The 31 T cell receptor beta chains reported below all come from one sample, sequenced in a study of blood T cell repertoires in COVID-19. The data were produced by immunoSEQ multiplex PCR, yet TCRdb's version contains in-frame clones alone and is incomplete. Here the sample spans 90,000 or so clones, approximately 79% being singletons. The material sequenced was peripheral blood. These receptor sequences come from an elderly woman with acute or convalescent COVID-19.

The rearrangement joins TRBV6-2 or TRBV6-3 to TRBJ1-5, with 7 bases that match TRBD1. CDR1 and CDR2 from the germline V gene are MNHEY and SVGEGT. The CDR3 covers 14 residues. Unmatched junction bases numbered 7, after V lost 6 bases and J lost 5 bases. The CDR3 here is CASSPRDSYQPQHF. In nucleotides, the CDR3 is TGTGCCAGCAGCCCCCGGGACAGCTATCAGCCCCAGCATTTT.

This chain uses TRBV20-1 with TRBJ1-1; unclear D gene. From germline, CDR1 is DFQATT and CDR2 SNEGSKA (reference sequence). This CDR3 has 11 residues. V was cut by 5 bases and J by 1 base, with 5 bases left in between. The CDR3 reads CSASKNTEAFF. DNA of the CDR3: TGCAGTGCTTCCAAGAACACTGAAGCTTTCTTT.

This clone was observed a handful of times. The V call is TRBV5-4, the J call TRBJ1-1; the match to TRBD1 covers 8 bases. With 4 bases clipped from V and 4 bases from J, the junction kept 9 bases outside the gene matches. This CDR3 comprises 15 residues. In germline, CDR1 is SGHNT, CDR2 YYREEE (reference sequence). The CDR3 is CASSEPDRVGTEAFF. The CDR3 bases are TGTGCCAGCAGCGAACCGGACAGGGTCGGCACTGAAGCTTTCTTT.

This chain connects TRBV6-6 to TRBJ1-1; D not certain. Trimming pared 7 bases from V and 5 bases from J, leaving 20 bases between. CDR3 length equals 15 residues. Germline CDR1 and CDR2: MNHNY and SVGAGI (reference sequence). In nucleotides, the CDR3 is TGTGCCAGCACCCCCGGGATGGCCGTTACGACTGAAGCTTTCTTT. Its protein product is CASTPGMAVTTEAFF.

The chain uses TRBV4-3 and TRBJ1-6, with TRBD1 identical over 10 bases. In germline, CDR1 is LGHNA, CDR2 YSLEER. V trimming: 3 bases; J trimming: 9 bases; junction bases outside the gene matches: 2. The CDR3 sequence is 14 residues long. CDR3 residues: CASSQTGGFSPLHF. The CDR3 DNA sequence: TGCGCCAGCAGCCAGACAGGGGGCTTTTCACCCCTCCACTTT.

The V gene is TRBV19, the J gene TRBJ1-5; 11 bases fit TRBD1. The J segment lost 11 bases and the V segment lost 6 bases, leaving 9 bases of the junction unmatched. The V gene's germline CDR1 is LNHDA and CDR2 SQIVND (reference sequence). The CDR3 spans 14 residues. The CDR3 DNA sequence: TGTGCCAGTAGAATCGGGGGGACAGGGGGGGCCCAGCATTTT. It yields the protein CASRIGGTGGAQHF. The full variable domain, completed using reference TRBV19 and TRBJ1-5, is DGGITQSPKYLFRKEGQNVTLSCEQNLNHDAMYWYRQDPGQGLRLIYYSQIVNDFQKGDIAEGYSVSREKKESFPLTVTSAQKNPTAFYLCASRIGGTGGAQHFGDGTRLSIL.

This CDR3 is CASSLSQAYGYTF. CDR3 in DNA: TGTGCCAGCAGCTTGAGCCAGGCCTATGGCTACACCTTC. V usage is TRBV5-5 and J usage is TRBJ1-2; no clear D gene. Germline lookup yields CDR1 SGHKS and CDR2 YYEKEE (reference sequence). Trimming cost V 1 base and J 4 bases, with 8 bases left between them. The CDR3 consists of 13 residues.

The CDR3 DNA is TGTGCCAGCAGGGCCGGACTAGGATCTTACGAGCAGTACTTC. This codes for CASRAGLGSYEQYF. The chain has TRBV9 and TRBJ2-7; 7 bases agree with TRBD2. Per germline, CDR1 SGDLS and CDR2 YYNGEE. The trim removed 5 bases at V and 4 bases at J, leaving 9 bases unmatched. The length of the CDR3 is 14 residues. The full variable domain, its missing parts supplied by reference TRBV9 and TRBJ2-7, is DSGVTQTPKHLITATGQRVTLRCSPRSGDLSVYWYQQSLDQGLQFLIQYYNGEERAKGNILERFSAQQFPDLHSELNLSSLELGDSALYFCASRAGLGSYEQYFGPGTRLTVT.

This clone has only one observation. The gene calls are TRBV12-3 or TRBV12-4 and TRBJ2-4; D not resolved. V was cut by 6 bases and J by 9 bases, with 15 bases left in between. This CDR3 contains 13 residues. This chain's CDR3 is CASSQNPQIIQYF. Here the CDR3 DNA reads TGTGCCAGCAGCCAGAACCCTCAGATCATTCAGTACTTC.

The V call is TRBV4-2, the J call TRBJ2-2; TRBD2 is a possible D gene (6 bases). V dropped 0 bases and J dropped 2 bases, with 13 bases sitting between them. Per the germline V gene, CDR1 is LGHNA and CDR2 is YNFKEQ. The CDR3 is made up of 17 amino acids. CDR3 protein: CASSQEGGSLNTGELFF. For the CDR3, the DNA is TGTGCCAGCAGCCAAGAGGGGGGTTCACTTAACACCGGGGAGCTGTTTTTT.

The chain has TRBV2 and TRBJ1-1, with D possibly TRBD1 on 6 matching bases. The germline V and J ends were trimmed by 7 bases and 8 bases, with 17 bases remaining between them. In germline, CDR1 is SNHLY, CDR2 FYNNEI. The CDR3 is made up of 13 amino acids. CDR3 nucleotide sequence: TGTGCCAGCATCGTTGACAGGCCTGGAGAAGCTTTCTTT. Its translation is CASIVDRPGEAFF.

This clone was observed a single time. V and J are TRBV4-2 and TRBJ1-2, with D unclear. Germline lookup yields CDR1 LGHNA and CDR2 YNFKEQ. This CDR3 is 15 amino acids long. V gave up 0 bases and J gave up 4 bases, with 12 bases separating them. The CDR3 nucleotides are TGTGCCAGCAGCCAAGATGATCTCCGCAGCTATGGCTACACCTTC. Amino acids: CASSQDDLRSYGYTF.

This chain connects TRBV11-3 to TRBJ1-2; no clear D. V was pared by 1 base and J by 7 bases, with 19 bases between. Germline assignment: CDR1 SGHNT and CDR2 YENEEA. The CDR3 extends over 16 amino acids. The DNA of the CDR3 is TGTGCCAGCAGCTTAGCCGGCCGCTTCGGAGGTTGTGGCTACACCTTC. It codes for CASSLAGRFGGCGYTF.

This sequence joins TRBV6-6 and TRBJ2-3, with D perhaps TRBD1 (5 bases). Germline V gene sequence: CDR1 MNHNY, CDR2 SVGAGI (reference sequence). There are 17 residues in the CDR3. Trimming removed 5 bases at V and 1 base at J, with 19 bases between. The CDR3 reads CASSPMKGHFGTDTQYF. As DNA, the CDR3 is TGTGCCAGCAGTCCGATGAAGGGGCATTTCGGCACAGATACGCAGTATTTT.

V and J are TRBV6-5 and TRBJ1-2; no reliable D call. Germline loops: CDR1 MNHEY, CDR2 SVGAGI. The CDR3 is 13 amino acids. The germline V and J ends were trimmed by 7 bases and 7 bases, with 16 bases remaining between them. In DNA, the CDR3 is TGTGCCAGCACTCGAGGGCGAGATCTTGGCTACACCTTC. Its protein product is CASTRGRDLGYTF.

The count of this clone is one. This rearrangement joins TRBV29-1 to TRBJ2-5; D may be TRBD1 (5 bases). Germline V gives CDR1 SQVTM, CDR2 ANQGSEA. Trimming removed 7 bases at V and 5 bases at J, with 17 bases between. CDR3 length: 13 amino acids. Written as DNA, the CDR3 is TGCAGCGCCCTAAGGGGTTTTGGTGAGACCCAGTACTTC. It translates to CSALRGFGETQYF.

This clone was seen more than once but under ten times. J is TRBJ1-2 and V is TRBV13; D gene uncertain. The CDR3 consists of 15 residues. V dropped 5 bases and J dropped 3 bases, with 16 bases sitting between them. CDR1 PRHDT and CDR2 FYEKMQ come from the germline V gene (reference sequence). The CDR3 DNA sequence: TGTGCCAGCAGCCCAACGCGTAGTCTCCACTATGGCTACACCTTC. Its protein product is CASSPTRSLHYGYTF. Together with reference TRBV13 and TRBJ1-2, the CDR3 gives the full variable domain: AAGVIQSPRHLIKEKRETATLKCYPIPRHDTVYWYQQGPGQDPQFLISFYEKMQSDKGSIPDRFSAQQFSDYHSELNMSSLELGDSALYFCASSPTRSLHYGYTFGSGTRLTVV.

This clone was picked up a small number of times. J is TRBJ1-1 and V is TRBV5-1; D uncertain. Between the trimmed V and J ends, which lost 6 bases and 0 bases, there was a span of 12 bases. Germline V CDR1 and CDR2: SGHRS, YFSETQ. The CDR3 sequence is 14 residues long. The CDR3 loop reads CASNLHGMNTEAFF. The CDR3 region has the DNA TGCGCCAGCAACCTTCACGGTATGAACACTGAAGCTTTCTTT.

The genes are TRBV5-4 and TRBJ2-1; tentative D call: TRBD2 (6 bases). V lost 3 bases and J 3 bases, leaving 7 bases between the germline ends. Germline values: CDR1 SGHNT, CDR2 YYREEE (reference sequence). The CDR3 is 13 amino acids. DNA for the CDR3: TGTGCCAGCAGCTCGGGAGTCTACAATGAGCAGTTCTTC. The encoded protein is CASSSGVYNEQFF. The entire variable domain, with the rest obtained from reference TRBV5-4 and TRBJ2-1, is as follows: ETGVTQSPTHLIKTRGQQVTLRCSSQSGHNTVSWYQQALGQGPQFIFQYYREEENGRGNFPPRFSGLQFPNYSSELNVNALELDDSALYLCASSSGVYNEQFFGPGTRLTVL.

The V gene is TRBV28, the J gene TRBJ1-5; 9 nucleotides match TRBD1. Germline V gene sequence: CDR1 MDHEN, CDR2 SYDVKM. After removal of 3 bases from V and 6 bases from J, the junction contained 9 bases not matched to a gene. The CDR3 extends over 16 amino acids. The CDR3 region has the DNA TGTGCCAGCAGTTTTGTACCAACAGGGGGCAGTCAGCCCCAGCATTTT. Residues: CASSFVPTGGSQPQHF.

This rearrangement joins TRBV7-9 to TRBJ2-4, with a weak D call TRBD2 (5 bases). Germline CDR1 reads SEHNR; CDR2 reads FQNEAQ (reference sequence). This CDR3 comprises 15 residues. The ends were cut back, 2 bases at V and 4 bases at J, with 12 bases in the middle. Here the CDR3 reads CASSLSGRIKNIQYF. The CDR3 nucleotides read TGTGCCAGCAGCTTAAGCGGCAGGATTAAAAACATTCAGTACTTC.

DNA of the CDR3: TGTGCCAGCAGCTTAGTACTAGCGGGACAAGAGACCCAGTACTTC. This encodes CASSLVLAGQETQYF. The chain recombines TRBV7-9 with TRBJ2-5; 10 bases are shared with TRBD2. The CDR3 covers 15 residues. J gave up 2 bases and V 1 base, and 1 base lay outside the gene matches. From germline, CDR1 is SEHNR and CDR2 FQNEAQ (reference sequence).

The chain combines TRBV18 with TRBJ2-2; D is perhaps TRBD1 (6 bases). This CDR3 comprises 16 residues. Germline V gene data show CDR1 as KGHSH and CDR2 as LQKENI. The germline V and J ends were trimmed by 5 bases and 2 bases, with 15 bases remaining between them. CDR3 in DNA: TGTGCCAGCTCATCGTTCAACAGGGTTAACACCGGGGAGCTGTTTTTT. This gives the protein CASSSFNRVNTGELFF.

The chain joins TRBV7-9 to TRBJ1-1; 9 nucleotides line up with TRBD1. The length of the CDR3 is 17 residues. J lost 3 bases, V lost 5 bases, and 13 bases had no gene match. CDR1 and CDR2 from the germline V gene are SEHNR and FQNEAQ (reference sequence). CDR3 sequence (DNA): TGTGCCAGCAGCAGACCGGGACAGGGTAGAACTTACACTGAAGCTTTCTTT. It yields the protein CASSRPGQGRTYTEAFF. Combining the CDR3 with reference TRBV7-9 and TRBJ1-1 gives the whole variable domain DTGVSQNPRHKITKRGQNVTFRCDPISEHNRLYWYRQTLGQGPEFLTYFQNEAQLEKSRLLSDRFSAERPKGSFSTLEIQRTEQGDSAMYLCASSRPGQGRTYTEAFFGQGTRLTVV.

The chain carries TRBV30 and TRBJ2-7; 7 bases are a match to TRBD1. J lost 3 bases, V lost 7 bases, and 15 bases had no gene match. Germline assignment: CDR1 GTSNPN and CDR2 SVGIG (reference sequence). CDR3 size: 15 residues. CDR3 nucleotide sequence: TGTGCCTTGAGACAGGGATCAGTGGATATCTACGAGCAGTACTTC. This translates into CALRQGSVDIYEQYF.

At least ten counts were recorded for this clone. The genes are TRBV29-1 and TRBJ1-5, with a weak D call TRBD1 (5 bases). With 0 bases removed from V and 8 bases from J, the gap between germline ends came to 8 bases. The CDR3 totals 12 residues. Germline values: CDR1 SQVTM, CDR2 ANQGSEA. The CDR3 nucleotides read TGCAGCGTTGAAGAGGGGGGAGAGCCCCAGCATTTT. This gives the protein CSVEEGGEPQHF.

The J gene is TRBJ2-7, the V gene TRBV5-1; TRBD1 aligns across 9 bases. This CDR3 spans 14 amino acids. Unmatched junction bases numbered 3, after V lost 2 bases and J lost 3 bases. Germline loops: CDR1 SGHRS, CDR2 YFSETQ. CDR3 sequence (DNA): TGCGCCAGCAGCTTCCGGGACAGGGACTACGAGCAGTACTTC. Amino acid sequence: CASSFRDRDYEQYF.

J is TRBJ1-2 and V is TRBV6-2 or TRBV6-3; D is perhaps TRBD1 (6 bases). V lost 2 bases to trimming and J lost 4 bases, with 8 bases between them. CDR1 MNHEY and CDR2 SVGEGT come from the germline V gene. CDR3 length equals 13 residues. The DNA for the CDR3 is TGTGCCAGCAGTTACGGACAGCTCTATGGCTACACCTTC. Protein: CASSYGQLYGYTF.

The chain carries TRBV5-1 and TRBJ2-7; 9 bases fit TRBD1. The germline V gene encodes CDR1 SGHRS and CDR2 YFSETQ. CDR3 length equals 15 residues. The V gene end was trimmed by 3 bases and the J gene end by 3 bases; junction bases not matched to a gene: 7. The CDR3 nucleotides are TGCGCCAGCAGCTGGGGACAGGGCGTAATCTACGAGCAGTACTTC. Translation gives CASSWGQGVIYEQYF.

J is TRBJ1-2 and V is TRBV12-3 or TRBV12-4; TRBD1 aligns across 10 bases. Germline trimming cut 7 bases from V and 6 bases from J; bases unmatched to any gene: 5. This CDR3 has 13 residues. DNA of the CDR3: TGTGCCAGCAATAGTGGGACAGGGGATGGCTACACCTTC. The encoded protein is CASNSGTGDGYTF.

V gene TRBV20-1 combines with J gene TRBJ2-7; 8 nucleotides match TRBD2. This CDR3 has 13 amino acids. Germline CDR1 is DFQATT and CDR2 is SNEGSKA (reference sequence). Germline trimming cut 3 bases from V and 2 bases from J; bases unmatched to any gene: 3. This CDR3 reads CSASVAGTYEQYF. CDR3 coding DNA: TGCAGTGCTAGTGTAGCGGGGACCTACGAGCAGTACTTC.